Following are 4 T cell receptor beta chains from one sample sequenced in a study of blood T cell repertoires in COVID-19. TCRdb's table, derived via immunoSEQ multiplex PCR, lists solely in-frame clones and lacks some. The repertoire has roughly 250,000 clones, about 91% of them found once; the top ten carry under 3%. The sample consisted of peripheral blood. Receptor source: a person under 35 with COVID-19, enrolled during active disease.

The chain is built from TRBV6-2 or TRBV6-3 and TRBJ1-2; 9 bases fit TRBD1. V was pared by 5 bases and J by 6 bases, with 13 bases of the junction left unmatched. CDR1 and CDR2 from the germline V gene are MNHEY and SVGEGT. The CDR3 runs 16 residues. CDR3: CASSHGTGKKEHGYTF. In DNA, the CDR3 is TGTGCCAGCAGTCACGGGACAGGGAAGAAGGAACATGGCTACACCTTC.

Here the CDR3 reads CASRHGGETQYF. The CDR3 DNA reads TGTGCCAGCAGACACGGGGGAGAGACCCAGTACTTC. The chain links TRBV27 to TRBJ2-5; tentative D call: TRBD2 (6 bases). This CDR3 is 12 amino acids long. Germline V gene data show CDR1 as MNHEY and CDR2 as SMNVEV (reference sequence). Trimming cost V 6 bases and J 4 bases, with 9 bases left between them.

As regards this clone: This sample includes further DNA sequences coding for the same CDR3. In nucleotides, the CDR3 is TGTGCCAGCAGCCCCCGGGGTGGCACAGATACGCAGTATTTT. Translation gives CASSPRGGTDTQYF. The rearrangement links TRBV7-9 to TRBJ2-3; D is possibly TRBD2 (5 bases). Germline loops: CDR1 SEHNR, CDR2 FQNEAQ (reference sequence). The CDR3 contains 14 residues. V was clipped by 5 bases and J by 1 base, with 10 bases between them.

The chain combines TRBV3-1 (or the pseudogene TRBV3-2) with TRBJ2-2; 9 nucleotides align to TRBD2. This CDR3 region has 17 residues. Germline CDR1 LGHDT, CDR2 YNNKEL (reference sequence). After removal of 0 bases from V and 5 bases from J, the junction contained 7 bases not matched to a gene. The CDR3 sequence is CASSQEGREGVTGELFF. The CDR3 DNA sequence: TGTGCCAGCAGCCAAGAAGGGCGGGAGGGCGTGACCGGGGAGCTGTTTTTT.